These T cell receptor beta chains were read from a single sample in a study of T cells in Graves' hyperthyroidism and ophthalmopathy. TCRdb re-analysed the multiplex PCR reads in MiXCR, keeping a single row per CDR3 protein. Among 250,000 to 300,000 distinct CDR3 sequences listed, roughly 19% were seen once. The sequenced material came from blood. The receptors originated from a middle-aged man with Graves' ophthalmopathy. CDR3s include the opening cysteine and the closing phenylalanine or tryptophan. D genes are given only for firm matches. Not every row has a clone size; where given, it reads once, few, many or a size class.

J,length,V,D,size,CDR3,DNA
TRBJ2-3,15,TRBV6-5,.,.,CASSYSGLYTDTQYF,TGTGCCAGCAGTTACTCTGGACTCTACACAGATACGCAGTATTTT
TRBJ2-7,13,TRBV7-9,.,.,CASSLALPYEQYF,TGTGCCAGCAGCTTAGCGTTACCCTACGAGCAGTACTTC
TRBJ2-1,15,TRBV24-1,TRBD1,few,CATSASGGGYNEQFF,TGTGCCACCAGTGCATCAGGGGGTGGCTACAATGAGCAGTTCTTC
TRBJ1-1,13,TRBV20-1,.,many,CSEPGTGNTEAFF,TGCAGTGAGCCGGGGACGGGGAACACTGAAGCTTTCTTT
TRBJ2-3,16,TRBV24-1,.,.,CATSDPSWRTTDTQYF,TGTGCCACCAGTGATCCATCTTGGAGGACGACAGATACGCAGTATTTT
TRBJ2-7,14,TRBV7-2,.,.,CASSLWRGESEQYF,TGTGCCAGCAGCTTATGGAGGGGAGAAAGCGAGCAGTACTTC
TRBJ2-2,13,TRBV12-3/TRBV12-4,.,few,CASSLALAGELFF,TGTGCCAGCAGTTTAGCCCTCGCCGGGGAGCTGTTTTTT
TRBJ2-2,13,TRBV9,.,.,CASSVVNSGELFF,TGTGCCAGCAGCGTAGTAAATTCCGGGGAGCTGTTTTTT
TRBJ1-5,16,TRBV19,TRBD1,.,CASSRGQGERNQPQHF,TGTGCCAGTAGTAGAGGACAGGGCGAACGCAATCAGCCCCAGCATTTT
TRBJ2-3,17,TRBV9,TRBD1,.,CASSAPTGGLGTDTQYF,TGTGCCAGCAGCGCACCGACAGGGGGATTGGGAACAGATACGCAGTATTTT
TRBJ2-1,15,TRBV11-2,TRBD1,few,CASSQPDRGLSEQFF,TGTGCCAGCAGCCAACCCGACAGGGGGCTTAGTGAGCAGTTCTTC
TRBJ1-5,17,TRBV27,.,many,CASSLSRGGVVGQPQHF,TGTGCCAGCAGTTTATCTCGGGGCGGGGTGGTAGGTCAGCCCCAGCATTTT
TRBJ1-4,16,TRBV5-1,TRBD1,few,CASSLGGTGAGEKLFF,TGCGCCAGCAGCTTGGGTGGGACAGGGGCCGGTGAAAAACTGTTTTTT
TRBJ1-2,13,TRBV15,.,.,CATSRQGNYGYTF,TGTGCCACCAGCAGACAGGGGAACTATGGCTACACCTTC
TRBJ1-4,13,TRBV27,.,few,CASSPRRYEKLFF,TGTGCCAGCAGTCCCCGGCGATATGAAAAACTGTTTTTT
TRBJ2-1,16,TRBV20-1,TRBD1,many,CSARGTGSLSYNEQFF,TGCAGTGCTAGAGGGACAGGGTCCCTCTCCTACAATGAGCAGTTCTTC
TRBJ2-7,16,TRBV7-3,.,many,CASSSGPRASSYEQYF,TGTGCCAGCAGCTCAGGCCCGCGGGCCAGCTCCTACGAGCAGTACTTC
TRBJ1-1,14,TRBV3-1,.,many,CASSHRVSNTEAFF,TGTGCCAGCAGCCACCGGGTTTCGAACACTGAAGCTTTCTTT
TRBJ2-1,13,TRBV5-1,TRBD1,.,CASSGQGYNEQFF,TGCGCCAGCAGCGGACAGGGTTACAATGAGCAGTTCTTC
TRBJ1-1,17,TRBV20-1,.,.,CSAQSLRGGSMNTEAFF,TGCAGTGCCCAATCTTTGCGTGGGGGTTCCATGAACACTGAAGCTTTCTTT
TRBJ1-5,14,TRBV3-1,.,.,CASSQAGVNQPQHF,TGTGCCAGCAGCCAAGCGGGAGTCAATCAGCCCCAGCATTTT
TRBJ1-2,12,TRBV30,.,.,CAWNTGNYGYTF,TGTGCCTGGAATACAGGGAACTATGGCTACACCTTC
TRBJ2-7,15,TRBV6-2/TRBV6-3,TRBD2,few,CASRRTSGRSYEQYF,TGTGCCAGCAGGAGGACTAGCGGGAGGTCCTACGAGCAGTACTTC
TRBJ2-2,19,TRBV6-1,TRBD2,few,CASSEEGGLAGAHTGELFF,TGTGCCAGCAGTGAAGAAGGAGGGCTAGCGGGAGCCCACACCGGGGAGCTGTTTTTT
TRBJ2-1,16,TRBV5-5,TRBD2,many,CASSLGGTSGNNEQFF,TGTGCCAGCAGCTTGGGGGGGACTAGCGGGAACAATGAGCAGTTCTTC
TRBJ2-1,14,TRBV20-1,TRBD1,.,CSARDHGLRTGEFF,TGCAGTGCTAGAGATCACGGGCTGAGGACAGGGGAGTTCTTC
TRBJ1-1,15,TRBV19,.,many,CASSMSRIMNTEAFF,TGTGCCAGTAGTATGTCGCGGATCATGAACACTGAAGCTTTCTTT
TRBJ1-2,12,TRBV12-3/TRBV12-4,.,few,CASRNDPGGYTF,TGTGCCAGCAGAAACGACCCCGGTGGCTACACCTTC
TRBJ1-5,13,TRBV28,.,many,CASSRTPYQPQHF,TGTGCCAGCAGCCGTACACCGTATCAGCCCCAGCATTTT
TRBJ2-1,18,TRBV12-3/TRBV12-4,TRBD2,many,CASSLRLSGRAAYNEQFF,TGTGCCAGCAGTTTAAGGCTTAGCGGGAGGGCCGCCTACAATGAGCAGTTCTTC
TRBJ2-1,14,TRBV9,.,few,CASSVGGQLNEQFF,TGTGCCAGCAGCGTAGGAGGACAACTCAATGAGCAGTTCTTC
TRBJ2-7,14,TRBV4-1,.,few,CASSQVSGVTEQYF,TGCGCCAGCAGCCAAGTTTCCGGGGTCACCGAGCAGTACTTC
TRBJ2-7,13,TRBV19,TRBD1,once,CASSMTGNYEQYF,TGTGCCAGTAGTATGACAGGGAACTACGAGCAGTACTTC
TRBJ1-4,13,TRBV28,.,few,CATLRATNEKLFF,TGTGCCACTCTCAGGGCAACTAATGAAAAACTGTTTTTT
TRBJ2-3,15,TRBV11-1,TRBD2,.,CASSLVAGGPDTQYF,TGTGCCAGCAGCTTAGTTGCGGGAGGGCCAGATACGCAGTATTTT
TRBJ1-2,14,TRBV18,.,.,CASSLSGRSYGYTF,TGTGCCAGCTCACTTAGCGGGCGGTCCTATGGCTACACCTTC
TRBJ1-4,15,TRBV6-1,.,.,CASSDLDRSDEKLFF,TGTGCCAGCAGTGATCTCGACAGGTCGGACGAAAAACTGTTTTTT
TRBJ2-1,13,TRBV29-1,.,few,CSVEGPAYNEQFF,TGCAGCGTTGAAGGTCCAGCCTACAATGAGCAGTTCTTC
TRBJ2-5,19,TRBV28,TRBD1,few,CASSLDPLRDRGPGETQYF,TGTGCCAGCAGTTTGGACCCCCTCCGGGACAGGGGACCTGGAGAGACCCAGTACTTC
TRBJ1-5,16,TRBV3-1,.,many,CASSPNSGNGNQPQHF,TGTGCCAGCAGTCCCAACTCAGGGAATGGCAATCAGCCCCAGCATTTT
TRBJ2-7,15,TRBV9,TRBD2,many,CASSEGLAETYEQYF,TGTGCCAGCAGCGAAGGACTAGCGGAAACCTACGAGCAGTACTTC
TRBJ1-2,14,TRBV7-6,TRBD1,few,CASSLRQGHRGYTF,TGTGCCAGCAGCTTACGACAGGGGCATAGAGGCTACACCTTC
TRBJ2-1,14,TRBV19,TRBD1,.,CASTADRVANEQFF,TGTGCCAGTACGGCTGACAGGGTTGCCAATGAGCAGTTCTTC
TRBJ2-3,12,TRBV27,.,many,CASSPTSDTQYF,TGTGCCAGCAGCCCTACGTCAGATACGCAGTATTTT
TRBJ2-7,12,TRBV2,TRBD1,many,CAIPGQGYEQYF,TGTGCCATCCCGGGACAGGGCTACGAGCAGTACTTC
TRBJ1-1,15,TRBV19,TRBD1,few,CASSAYRGGGTEAFF,TGTGCCAGTAGTGCTTACAGGGGCGGAGGCACTGAAGCTTTCTTT
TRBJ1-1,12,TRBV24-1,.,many,CATSHPQDEAFF,TGTGCCACCAGCCACCCACAGGATGAAGCTTTCTTT
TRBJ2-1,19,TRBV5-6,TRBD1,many,CASSLAWGTGGSAYNEQFF,TGTGCCAGCAGCTTGGCCTGGGGGACAGGTGGGTCTGCGTACAATGAGCAGTTCTTC
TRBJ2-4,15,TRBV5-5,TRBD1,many,CASSSTGDRADIQYF,TGTGCCAGCAGCTCTACCGGGGACAGGGCGGACATTCAGTACTTC
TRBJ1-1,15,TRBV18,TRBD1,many,CASSPWTGGGTEAFF,TGTGCCAGCTCACCTTGGACAGGGGGAGGCACTGAAGCTTTCTTT
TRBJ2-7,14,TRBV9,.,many,CASSPGQLPYEQYF,TGTGCCAGCAGCCCCGGACAGTTGCCCTACGAGCAGTACTTC
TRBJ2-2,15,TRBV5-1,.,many,CASSLAGQVVGELFF,TGCGCCAGCAGCTTGGCCGGGCAGGTGGTCGGGGAGCTGTTTTTT
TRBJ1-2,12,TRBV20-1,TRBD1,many,CSARGTGYGYTF,TGCAGTGCTAGAGGGACAGGTTATGGCTACACCTTC